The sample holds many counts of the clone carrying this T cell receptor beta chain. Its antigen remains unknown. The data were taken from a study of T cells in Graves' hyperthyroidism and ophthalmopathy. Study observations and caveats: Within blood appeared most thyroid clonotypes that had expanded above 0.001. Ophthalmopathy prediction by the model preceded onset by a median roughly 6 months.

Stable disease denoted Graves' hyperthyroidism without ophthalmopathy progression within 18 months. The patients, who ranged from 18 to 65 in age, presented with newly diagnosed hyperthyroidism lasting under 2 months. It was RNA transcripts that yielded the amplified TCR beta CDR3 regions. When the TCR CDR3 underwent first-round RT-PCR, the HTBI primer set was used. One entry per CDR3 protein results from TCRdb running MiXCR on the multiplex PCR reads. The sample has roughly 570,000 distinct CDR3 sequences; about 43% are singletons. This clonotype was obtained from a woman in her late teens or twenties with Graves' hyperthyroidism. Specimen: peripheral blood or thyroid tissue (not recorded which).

The CDR3 protein is CASSWTVYSNQPQHF. CDR3 DNA: TGTGCCAGCAGTTGGACCGTTTATAGCAATCAGCCCCAGCATTTT. The V gene is TRBV6-6, the J gene TRBJ1-5; D is uncertain. This CDR3 contains 15 residues. V was clipped by 4 bases and J by 0 bases, with 10 bases between them. Germline CDR1 MNHNY, CDR2 SVGAGI (reference sequence).